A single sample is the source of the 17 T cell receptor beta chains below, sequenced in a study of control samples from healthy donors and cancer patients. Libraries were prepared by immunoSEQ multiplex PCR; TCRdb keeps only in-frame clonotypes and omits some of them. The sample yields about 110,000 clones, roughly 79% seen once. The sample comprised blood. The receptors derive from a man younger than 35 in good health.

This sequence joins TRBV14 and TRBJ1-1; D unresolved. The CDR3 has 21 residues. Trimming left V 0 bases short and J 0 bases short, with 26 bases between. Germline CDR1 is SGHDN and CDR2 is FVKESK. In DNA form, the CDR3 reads TGTGCCAGCAGCCAAGAGCCTTTACTAGGTAGGGTGGGATACATGAACACTGAAGCTTTCTTT. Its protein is CASSQEPLLGRVGYMNTEAFF. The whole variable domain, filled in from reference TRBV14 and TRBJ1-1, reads EAGVTQFPSHSVIEKGQTVTLRCDPISGHDNLYWYRRVMGKEIKFLLHFVKESKQDESGMPNNRFLAERTGGTYSTLKVQPAELEDSGVYFCASSQEPLLGRVGYMNTEAFFGQGTRLTVV.

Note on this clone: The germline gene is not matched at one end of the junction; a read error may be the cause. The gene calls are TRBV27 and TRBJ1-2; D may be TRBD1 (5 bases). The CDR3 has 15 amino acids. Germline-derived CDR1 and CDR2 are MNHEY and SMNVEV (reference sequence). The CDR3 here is CVSSLGPGRGDGYTF. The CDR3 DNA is TGTGTCAGCAGTTTAGGACCGGGGCGGGGGGACGGCTACACCTTC.

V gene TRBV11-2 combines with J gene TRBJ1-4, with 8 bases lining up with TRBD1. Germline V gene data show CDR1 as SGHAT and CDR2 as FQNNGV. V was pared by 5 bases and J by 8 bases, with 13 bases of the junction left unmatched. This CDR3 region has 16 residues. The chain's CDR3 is CASSIAYRGDGEKLFF. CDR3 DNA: TGTGCCAGCAGCATTGCCTACAGGGGGGATGGCGAAAAACTGTTTTTT.

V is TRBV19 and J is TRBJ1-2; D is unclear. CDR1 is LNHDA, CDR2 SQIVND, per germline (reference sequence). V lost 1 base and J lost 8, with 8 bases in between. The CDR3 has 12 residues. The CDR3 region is CASSIVPNGYTF. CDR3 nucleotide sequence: TGTGCCAGTAGTATAGTACCCAACGGCTACACCTTC.

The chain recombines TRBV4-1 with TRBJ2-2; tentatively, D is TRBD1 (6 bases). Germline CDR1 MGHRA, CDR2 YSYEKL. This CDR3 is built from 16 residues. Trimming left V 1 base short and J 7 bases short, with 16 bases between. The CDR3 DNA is TGCGCCAGCAGCCAAGGGGGGCCTGATCTACACGGGGAGCTGTTTTTT. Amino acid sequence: CASSQGGPDLHGELFF.

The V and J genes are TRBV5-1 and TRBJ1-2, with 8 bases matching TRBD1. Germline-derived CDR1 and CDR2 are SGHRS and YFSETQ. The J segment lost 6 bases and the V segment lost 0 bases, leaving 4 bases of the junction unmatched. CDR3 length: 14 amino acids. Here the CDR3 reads CASSLAGQDDGYTF. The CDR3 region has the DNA TGCGCCAGCAGCTTGGCGGGACAGGATGATGGCTACACCTTC.

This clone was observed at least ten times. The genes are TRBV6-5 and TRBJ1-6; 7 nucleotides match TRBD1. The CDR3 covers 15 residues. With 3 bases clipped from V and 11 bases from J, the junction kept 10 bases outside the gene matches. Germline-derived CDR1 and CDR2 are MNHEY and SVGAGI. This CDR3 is CASSYSGTEDTPLHF. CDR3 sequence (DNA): TGTGCCAGCAGTTATTCCGGGACAGAAGATACACCCCTCCACTTT.

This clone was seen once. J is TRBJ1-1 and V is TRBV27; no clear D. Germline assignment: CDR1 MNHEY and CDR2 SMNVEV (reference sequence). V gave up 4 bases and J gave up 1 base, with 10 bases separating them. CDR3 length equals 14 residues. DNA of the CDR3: TGTGCCAGCAGTTGGAGAGGGAAGAACACTGAAGCTTTCTTT. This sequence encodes CASSWRGKNTEAFF.

The DNA for the CDR3 is TGTGCCACCAGTGATTCGGCAACAAACAGGGGGCGCAGGGGTCAGCCCCAGCATTTT. Translated: CATSDSATNRGRRGQPQHF. This rearrangement joins TRBV24-1 to TRBJ1-5, with 9 bases identical to TRBD1. Trimming took 2 bases from V and 6 from J; bases not matched to a gene: 16. Germline V CDR1 and CDR2: KGHDR, SFDVKD. The CDR3 consists of 19 residues.

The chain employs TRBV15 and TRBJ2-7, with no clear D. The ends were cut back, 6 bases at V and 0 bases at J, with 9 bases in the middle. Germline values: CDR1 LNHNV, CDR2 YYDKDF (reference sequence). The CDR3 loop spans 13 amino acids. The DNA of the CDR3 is TGTGCCACCAGGGCAGAGGACTCCTACGAGCAGTACTTC. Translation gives CATRAEDSYEQYF.

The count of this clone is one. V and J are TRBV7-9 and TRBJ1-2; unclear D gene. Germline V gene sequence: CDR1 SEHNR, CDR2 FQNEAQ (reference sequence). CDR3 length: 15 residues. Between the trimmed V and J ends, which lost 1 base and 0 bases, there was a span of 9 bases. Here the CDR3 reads CASSLETLSNYGYTF. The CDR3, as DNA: TGTGCCAGCAGCTTAGAAACCCTATCTAACTATGGCTACACCTTC.

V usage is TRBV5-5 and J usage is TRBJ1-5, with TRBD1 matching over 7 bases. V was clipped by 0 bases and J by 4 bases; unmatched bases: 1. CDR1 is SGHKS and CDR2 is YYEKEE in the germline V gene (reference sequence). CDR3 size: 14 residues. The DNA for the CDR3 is TGTGCCAGCAGCTTGGCAGGGGGGAATCAGCCCCAGCATTTT. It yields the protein CASSLAGGNQPQHF. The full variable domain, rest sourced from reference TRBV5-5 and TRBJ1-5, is DAGVTQSPTHLIKTRGQQVTLRCSPISGHKSVSWYQQVLGQGPQFIFQYYEKEERGRGNFPDRFSARQFPNYSSELNVNALLLGDSALYLCASSLAGGNQPQHFGDGTRLSIL.

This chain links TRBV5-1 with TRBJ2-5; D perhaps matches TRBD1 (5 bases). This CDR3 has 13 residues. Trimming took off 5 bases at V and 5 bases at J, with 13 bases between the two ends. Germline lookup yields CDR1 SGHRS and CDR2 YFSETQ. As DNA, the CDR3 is TGCGCCAGCAGTTTGTGGGGCCGGGAGACCCAGTACTTC. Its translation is CASSLWGRETQYF. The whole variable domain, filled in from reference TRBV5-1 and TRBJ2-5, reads KAGVTQTPRYLIKTRGQQVTLSCSPISGHRSVSWYQQTPGQGLQFLFEYFSETQRNKGNFPGRFSGRQFSNSRSEMNVSTLELGDSALYLCASSLWGRETQYFGPGTRLLVL.

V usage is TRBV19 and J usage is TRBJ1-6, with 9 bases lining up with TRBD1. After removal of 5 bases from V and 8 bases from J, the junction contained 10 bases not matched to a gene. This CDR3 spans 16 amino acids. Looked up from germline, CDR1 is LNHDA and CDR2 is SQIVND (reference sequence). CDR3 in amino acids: CASSPGQGLSDSPLHF. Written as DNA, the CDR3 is TGTGCCAGTAGTCCGGGACAGGGATTATCGGATTCACCCCTCCACTTT.

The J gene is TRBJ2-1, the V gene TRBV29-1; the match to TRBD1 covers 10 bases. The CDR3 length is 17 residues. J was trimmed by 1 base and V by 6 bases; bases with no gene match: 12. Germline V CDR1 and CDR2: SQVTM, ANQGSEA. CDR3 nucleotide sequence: TGCAGCGTACTTAGGACAGGGGGTTACAATTCCTACAATGAGCAGTTCTTC. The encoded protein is CSVLRTGGYNSYNEQFF.

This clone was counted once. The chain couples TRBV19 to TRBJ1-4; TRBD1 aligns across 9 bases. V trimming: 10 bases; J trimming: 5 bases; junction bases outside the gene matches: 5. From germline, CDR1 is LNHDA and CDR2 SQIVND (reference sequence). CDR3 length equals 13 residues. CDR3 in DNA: TGTGCCACCACCGGGACAGGGAATGAAAAACTGTTTTTT. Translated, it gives CATTGTGNEKLFF.

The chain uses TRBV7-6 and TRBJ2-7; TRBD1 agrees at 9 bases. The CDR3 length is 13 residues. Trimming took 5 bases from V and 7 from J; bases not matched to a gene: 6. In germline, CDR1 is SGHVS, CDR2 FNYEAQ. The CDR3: CASSMGQGREQYF. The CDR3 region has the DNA TGTGCCAGCAGCATGGGACAGGGAAGAGAGCAGTACTTC.